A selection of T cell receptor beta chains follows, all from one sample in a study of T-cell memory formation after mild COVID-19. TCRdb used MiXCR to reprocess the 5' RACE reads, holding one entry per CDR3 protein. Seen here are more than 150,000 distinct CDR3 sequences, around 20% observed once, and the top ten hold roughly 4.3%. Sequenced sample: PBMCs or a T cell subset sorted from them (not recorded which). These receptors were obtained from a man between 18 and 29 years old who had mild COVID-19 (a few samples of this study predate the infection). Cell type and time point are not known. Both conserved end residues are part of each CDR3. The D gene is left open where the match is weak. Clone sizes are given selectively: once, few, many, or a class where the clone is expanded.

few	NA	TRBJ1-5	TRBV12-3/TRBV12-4	CASSLDTYSNQPQHF	TGTGCCAGCAGTTTGGACACTTATAGCAATCAGCCCCAGCATTTT
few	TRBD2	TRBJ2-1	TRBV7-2	CASSPGLAGGGNEQFF	TGTGCCAGCAGCCCGGGACTAGCGGGGGGTGGGAATGAGCAGTTCTTC
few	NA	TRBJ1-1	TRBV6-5	CASSQGMGNTEAFF	TGTGCCAGCAGCCAAGGGATGGGAAATACTGAAGCTTTCTTT
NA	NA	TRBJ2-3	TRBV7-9	CAASPNSSADTQYF	TGTGCAGCGAGTCCGAATTCGAGCGCAGATACGCAGTATTTT
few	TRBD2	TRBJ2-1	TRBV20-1	CSAPRRLAVNEQFF	TGCAGTGCGCCCCGAAGACTAGCGGTCAATGAGCAGTTCTTC
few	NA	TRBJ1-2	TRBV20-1	CSAMGAPVGYTF	TGCAGTGCGATGGGGGCTCCAGTAGGCTACACCTTC
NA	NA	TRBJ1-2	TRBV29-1	CSVRTTPEGYTF	TGCAGCGTTCGGACCACCCCGGAGGGCTACACCTTC
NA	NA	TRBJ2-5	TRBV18	CASSTSSGRYQETQYF	TGTGCCAGCTCAACAAGCAGCGGACGGTATCAAGAGACCCAGTACTTC
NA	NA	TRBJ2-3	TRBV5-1	CASSPQGGLSTDTQYF	TGCGCCAGCAGCCCGCAGGGGGGGCTCAGCACAGATACGCAGTATTTT
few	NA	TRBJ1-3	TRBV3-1	CASSRGDLTIYF	TGTGCCAGCAGCCGCGGGGACCTCACCATATATTTT
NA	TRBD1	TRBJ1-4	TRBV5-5	CASSLVGQMEKLFF	TGTGCCAGCAGCTTGGTGGGACAGATGGAAAAACTGTTTTTT
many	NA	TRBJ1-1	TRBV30	CAWSVQGSPRAFF	TGTGCCTGGAGTGTCCAGGGTTCCCCCCGGGCTTTCTTT
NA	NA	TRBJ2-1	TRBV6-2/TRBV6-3	CASSWGPAWSEQFF	TGTGCCAGCAGTTGGGGTCCCGCCTGGAGTGAGCAGTTCTTC
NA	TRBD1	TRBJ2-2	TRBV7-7	CASSSQQGAGELFF	TGTGCTAGCAGCTCCCAACAGGGGGCCGGGGAGCTGTTTTTT
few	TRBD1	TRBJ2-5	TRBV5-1	CASSPTGLTETQYF	TGCGCCAGCAGCCCGACAGGGTTAACGGAGACCCAGTACTTC
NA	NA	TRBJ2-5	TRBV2	CASRRTFAQETQYF	TGTGCCAGCAGAAGGACATTCGCTCAAGAGACCCAGTACTTC
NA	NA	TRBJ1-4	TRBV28	CASSPARALKLFF	TGTGCCAGCAGCCCGGCCCGAGCCCTTAAACTGTTTTTT
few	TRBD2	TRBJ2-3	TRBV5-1	CASSLARGGGPDTQYF	TGCGCCAGCAGCTTGGCCCGGGGGGGCGGCCCAGATACGCAGTATTTT
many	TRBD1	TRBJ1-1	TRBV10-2	CAGNRGPNTEAFF	TGCGCCGGTAACAGGGGGCCCAACACTGAAGCTTTCTTT
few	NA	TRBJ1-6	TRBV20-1	CSASRPGANSPLHF	TGCAGTGCTAGTCGCCCAGGGGCGAATTCACCCCTCCACTTT
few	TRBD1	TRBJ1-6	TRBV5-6	CASSTGTGGTLHF	TGTGCCAGCAGTACCGGGACAGGGGGAACCCTCCACTTT
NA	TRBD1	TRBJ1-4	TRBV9	CASSVGPGDRSEKLFF	TGTGCCAGCAGCGTAGGGCCAGGGGACAGATCTGAAAAACTGTTTTTT
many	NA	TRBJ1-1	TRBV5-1	CASSLRGRVTEAFF	TGCGCCAGCAGCTTGAGGGGGAGGGTCACTGAAGCTTTCTTT
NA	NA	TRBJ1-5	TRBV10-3	CAISESMGSQPQHF	TGTGCCATCAGTGAGTCCATGGGGAGTCAGCCCCAGCATTTT
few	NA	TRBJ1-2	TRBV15	CATSREGGLYGYTF	TGTGCCACCAGCAGAGAGGGGGGACTGTATGGCTACACCTTC
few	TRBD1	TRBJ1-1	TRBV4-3	CASSTRQGANTEAFF	TGCGCCAGCAGCACCCGTCAGGGGGCGAACACTGAAGCTTTCTTT
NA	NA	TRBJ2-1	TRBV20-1	CSAEQGSFYNEQFF	TGCAGTGCCGAGCAGGGGTCCTTCTACAATGAGCAGTTCTTC
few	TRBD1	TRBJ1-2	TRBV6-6	CASSSPGQGSYGYTF	TGTGCCAGCAGTTCTCCCGGACAGGGATCCTATGGCTACACCTTC
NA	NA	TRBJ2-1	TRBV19	CASIQTGGRYNEQFF	TGTGCCAGTATCCAAACGGGGGGCCGCTACAATGAGCAGTTCTTC
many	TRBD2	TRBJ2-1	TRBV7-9	CASSLALAGAYNEQFF	TGTGCCAGCAGCTTAGCCCTAGCGGGGGCGTACAATGAGCAGTTCTTC
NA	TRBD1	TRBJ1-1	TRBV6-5	CASSYRGPNTEAFF	TGTGCCAGCAGTTACAGGGGGCCTAACACTGAAGCTTTCTTT
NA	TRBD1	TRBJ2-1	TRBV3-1	CASSSGGREQFF	TGTGCCAGCAGCTCAGGGGGCCGGGAGCAGTTCTTC
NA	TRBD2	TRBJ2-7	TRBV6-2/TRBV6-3	CASSRASGAYEQYF	TGTGCCAGCAGTAGAGCTAGCGGGGCCTACGAGCAGTACTTC
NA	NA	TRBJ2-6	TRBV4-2	CASSHLSGSGANVLTF	TGTGCCAGCAGCCACCTTTCCGGGTCTGGGGCCAACGTCCTGACTTTC
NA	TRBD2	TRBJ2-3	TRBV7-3	CASSLRLAGSDTQYF	TGTGCCAGCAGCTTAAGACTAGCGGGGTCAGATACGCAGTATTTT
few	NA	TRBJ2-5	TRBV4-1	CASSQVAETQYF	TGCGCCAGCAGCCAAGTCGCGGAGACCCAGTACTTC
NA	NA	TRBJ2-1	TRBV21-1	CNSIPPTSGGKYNEQFF	TGTAACAGTATTCCCCCGACTAGCGGGGGAAAATACAATGAGCAGTTCTTC
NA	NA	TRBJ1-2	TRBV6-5	CASSLRQAGGGYTF	TGTGCCAGCAGTCTAAGACAGGCCGGGGGAGGCTACACCTTC
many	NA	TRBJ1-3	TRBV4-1	CASSHQAGNTIYF	TGCGCCAGCAGCCACCAGGCTGGAAACACCATATATTTT
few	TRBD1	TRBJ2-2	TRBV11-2	CASSFRDRGLTGGELFF	TGTGCCAGCAGCTTCCGGGACAGGGGACTAACGGGCGGGGAGCTGTTTTTT
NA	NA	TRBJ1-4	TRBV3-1	CASSRAREKLFF	TGTGCCAGCAGCCGAGCGCGGGAAAAACTGTTTTTT
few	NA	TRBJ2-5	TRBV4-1	CASSQDEGPKYF	TGCGCCAGCAGCCAAGATGAGGGCCCCAAGTACTTC
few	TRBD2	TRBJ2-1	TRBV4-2	CASSPGLVDEQFF	TGTGCCAGCAGCCCAGGACTAGTTGATGAGCAGTTCTTC
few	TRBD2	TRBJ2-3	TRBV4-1	CASSQGGLGDTQYF	TGCGCCAGCAGCCAGGGGGGGTTGGGAGATACGCAGTATTTT
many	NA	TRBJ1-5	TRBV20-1	CSARSPGADNQPQHF	TGCAGTGCTCGTTCCCCCGGGGCGGACAATCAGCCCCAGCATTTT